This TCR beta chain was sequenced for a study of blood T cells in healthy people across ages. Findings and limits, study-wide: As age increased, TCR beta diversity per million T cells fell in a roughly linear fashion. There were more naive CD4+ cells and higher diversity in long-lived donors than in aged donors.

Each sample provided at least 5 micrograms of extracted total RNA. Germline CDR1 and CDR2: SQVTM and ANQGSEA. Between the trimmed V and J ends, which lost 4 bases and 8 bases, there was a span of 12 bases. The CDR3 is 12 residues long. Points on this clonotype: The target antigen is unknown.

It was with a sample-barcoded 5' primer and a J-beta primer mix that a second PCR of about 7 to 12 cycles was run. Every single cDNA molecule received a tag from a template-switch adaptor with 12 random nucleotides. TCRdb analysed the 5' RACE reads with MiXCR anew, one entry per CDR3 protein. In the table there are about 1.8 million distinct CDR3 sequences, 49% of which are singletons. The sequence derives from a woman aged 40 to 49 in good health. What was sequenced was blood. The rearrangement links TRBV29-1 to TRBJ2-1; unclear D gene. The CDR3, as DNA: TGCAGCGTTGTCTTTCGTGTGGATGAGCAGTTCTTC. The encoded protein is CSVVFRVDEQFF.